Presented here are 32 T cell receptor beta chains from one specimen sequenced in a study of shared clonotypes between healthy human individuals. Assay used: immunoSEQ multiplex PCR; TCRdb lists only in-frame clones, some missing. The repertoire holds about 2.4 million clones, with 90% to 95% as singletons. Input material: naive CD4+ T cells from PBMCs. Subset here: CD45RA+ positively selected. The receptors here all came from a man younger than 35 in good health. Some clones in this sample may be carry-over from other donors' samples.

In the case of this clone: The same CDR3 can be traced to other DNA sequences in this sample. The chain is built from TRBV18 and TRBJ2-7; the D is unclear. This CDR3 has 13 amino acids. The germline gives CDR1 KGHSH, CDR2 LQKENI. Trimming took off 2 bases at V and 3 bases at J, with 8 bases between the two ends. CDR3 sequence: CASSPTSDYEQYF. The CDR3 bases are TGTGCCAGCTCACCAACATCAGACTACGAGCAGTACTTC.

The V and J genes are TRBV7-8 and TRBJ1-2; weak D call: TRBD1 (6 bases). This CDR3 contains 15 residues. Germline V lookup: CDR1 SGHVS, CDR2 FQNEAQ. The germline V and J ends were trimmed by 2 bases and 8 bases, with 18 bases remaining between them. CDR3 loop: CASSLFRLGAKGYTF. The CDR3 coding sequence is TGTGCCAGCAGCTTATTTCGCCTGGGGGCTAAGGGCTACACCTTC.

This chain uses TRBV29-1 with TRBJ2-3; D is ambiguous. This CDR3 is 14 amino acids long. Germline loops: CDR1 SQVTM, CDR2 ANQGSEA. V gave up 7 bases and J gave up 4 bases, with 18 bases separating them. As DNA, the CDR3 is TGCAGCGCCGGCCCAAGGGCGGTCGCAGATACGCAGTATTTT. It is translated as CSAGPRAVADTQYF.

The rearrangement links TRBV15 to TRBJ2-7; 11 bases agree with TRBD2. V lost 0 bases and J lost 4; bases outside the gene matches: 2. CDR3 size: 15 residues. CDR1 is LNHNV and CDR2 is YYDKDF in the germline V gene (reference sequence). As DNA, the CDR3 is TGTGCCACCAGCAGAGATGGGACTAGCGGTTACGAGCAGTACTTC. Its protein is CATSRDGTSGYEQYF.

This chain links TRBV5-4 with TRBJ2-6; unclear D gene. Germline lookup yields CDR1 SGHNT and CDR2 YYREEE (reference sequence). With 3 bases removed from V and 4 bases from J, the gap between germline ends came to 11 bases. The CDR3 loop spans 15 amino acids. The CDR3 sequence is CASSSRRSGANVLTF. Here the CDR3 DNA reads TGTGCCAGCAGCTCTAGACGTTCCGGGGCCAACGTCCTGACTTTC.

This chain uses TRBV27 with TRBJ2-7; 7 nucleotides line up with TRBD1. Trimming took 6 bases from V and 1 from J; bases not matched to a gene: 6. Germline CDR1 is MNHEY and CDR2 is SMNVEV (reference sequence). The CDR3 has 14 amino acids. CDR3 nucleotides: TGTGCCAGCAGAGGGGACAGACTGTCCTACGAGCAGTACTTC. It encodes CASRGDRLSYEQYF.

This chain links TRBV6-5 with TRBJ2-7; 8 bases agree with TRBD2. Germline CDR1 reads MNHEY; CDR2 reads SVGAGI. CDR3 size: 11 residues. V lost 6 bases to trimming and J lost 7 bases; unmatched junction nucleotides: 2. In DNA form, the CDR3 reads TGTGCCAGCAGAGTAGCGGGGGAGCAGTACTTC. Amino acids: CASRVAGEQYF.

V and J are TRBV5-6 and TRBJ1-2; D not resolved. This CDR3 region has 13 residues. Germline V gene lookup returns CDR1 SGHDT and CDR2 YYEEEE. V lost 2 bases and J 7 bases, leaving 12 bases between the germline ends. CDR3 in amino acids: CASSFRQAGGYTF. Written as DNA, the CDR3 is TGTGCCAGCAGCTTTAGGCAGGCAGGTGGCTACACCTTC.

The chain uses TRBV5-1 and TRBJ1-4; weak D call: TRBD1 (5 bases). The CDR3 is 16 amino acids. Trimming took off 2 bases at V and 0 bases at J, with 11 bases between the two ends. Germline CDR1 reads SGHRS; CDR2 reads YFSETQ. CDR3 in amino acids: CASSFLGPPTNEKLFF. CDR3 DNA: TGCGCCAGCAGCTTTTTGGGGCCACCAACTAATGAAAAACTGTTTTTT.

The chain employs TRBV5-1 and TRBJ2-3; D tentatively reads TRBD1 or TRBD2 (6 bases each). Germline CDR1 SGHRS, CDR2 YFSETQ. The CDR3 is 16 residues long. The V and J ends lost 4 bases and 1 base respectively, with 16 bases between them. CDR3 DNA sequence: TGCGCCAGCAGCGAATTCAGGGGACTGGGCACAGATACGCAGTATTTT. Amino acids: CASSEFRGLGTDTQYF.

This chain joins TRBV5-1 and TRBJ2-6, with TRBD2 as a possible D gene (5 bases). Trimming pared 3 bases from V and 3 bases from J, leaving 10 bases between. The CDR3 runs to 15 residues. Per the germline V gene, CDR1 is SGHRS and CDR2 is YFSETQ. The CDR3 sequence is CASSSLSGGANVLTF. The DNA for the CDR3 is TGCGCCAGCAGCTCGTTGAGCGGTGGGGCCAACGTCCTGACTTTC. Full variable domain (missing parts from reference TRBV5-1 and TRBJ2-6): KAGVTQTPRYLIKTRGQQVTLSCSPISGHRSVSWYQQTPGQGLQFLFEYFSETQRNKGNFPGRFSGRQFSNSRSEMNVSTLELGDSALYLCASSSLSGGANVLTFGAGSRLTVL.

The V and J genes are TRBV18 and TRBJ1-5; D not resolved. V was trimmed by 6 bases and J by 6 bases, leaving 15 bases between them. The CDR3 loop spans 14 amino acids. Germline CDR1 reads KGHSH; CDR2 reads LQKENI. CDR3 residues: CASSPAGGRQPQHF. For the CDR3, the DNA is TGTGCCAGCTCCCCAGCAGGAGGTCGTCAGCCCCAGCATTTT.

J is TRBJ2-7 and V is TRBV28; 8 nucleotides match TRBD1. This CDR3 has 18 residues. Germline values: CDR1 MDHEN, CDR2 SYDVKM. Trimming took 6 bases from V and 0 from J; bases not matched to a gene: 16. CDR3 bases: TGTGCCAGCAGCGCCCGACAGGGGATAGGGGGGAGCTCCTACGAGCAGTACTTC. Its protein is CASSARQGIGGSSYEQYF.

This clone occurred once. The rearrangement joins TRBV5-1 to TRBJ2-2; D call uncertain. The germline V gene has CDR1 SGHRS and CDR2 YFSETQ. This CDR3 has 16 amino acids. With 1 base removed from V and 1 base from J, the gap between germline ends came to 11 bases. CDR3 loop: CASSLNVVENTGELFF. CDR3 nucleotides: TGCGCCAGCAGCTTGAACGTGGTGGAGAACACCGGGGAGCTGTTTTTT. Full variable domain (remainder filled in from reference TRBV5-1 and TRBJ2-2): KAGVTQTPRYLIKTRGQQVTLSCSPISGHRSVSWYQQTPGQGLQFLFEYFSETQRNKGNFPGRFSGRQFSNSRSEMNVSTLELGDSALYLCASSLNVVENTGELFFGEGSRLTVL.

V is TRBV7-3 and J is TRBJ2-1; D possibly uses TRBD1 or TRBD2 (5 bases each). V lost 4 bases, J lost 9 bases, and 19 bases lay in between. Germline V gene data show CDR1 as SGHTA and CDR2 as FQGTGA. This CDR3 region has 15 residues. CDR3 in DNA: TGTGCCAGCAGCTCAGACAGAGGGCCCCGGGTTGAGCAGTTCTTC. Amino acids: CASSSDRGPRVEQFF.

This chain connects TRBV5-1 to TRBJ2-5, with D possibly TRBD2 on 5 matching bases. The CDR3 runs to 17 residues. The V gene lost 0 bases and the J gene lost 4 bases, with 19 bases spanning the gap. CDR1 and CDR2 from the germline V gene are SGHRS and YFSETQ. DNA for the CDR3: TGCGCCAGCAGCTTGGAGCCTGGAAGAGGGAGAGGAGAGACCCAGTACTTC. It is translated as CASSLEPGRGRGETQYF.

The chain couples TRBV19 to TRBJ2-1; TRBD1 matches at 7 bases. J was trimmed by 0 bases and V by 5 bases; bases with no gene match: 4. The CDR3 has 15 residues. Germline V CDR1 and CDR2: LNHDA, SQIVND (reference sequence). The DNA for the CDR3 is TGTGCCAGTAGTGTCCGGACAGGCTCCTACAATGAGCAGTTCTTC. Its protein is CASSVRTGSYNEQFF.

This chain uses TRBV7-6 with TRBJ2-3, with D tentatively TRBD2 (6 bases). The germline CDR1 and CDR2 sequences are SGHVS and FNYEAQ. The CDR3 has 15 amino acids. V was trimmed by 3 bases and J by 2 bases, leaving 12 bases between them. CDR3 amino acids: CASSFGTGNTDTQYF. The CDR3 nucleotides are TGTGCCAGCAGCTTCGGGACTGGTAACACAGATACGCAGTATTTT.

The CDR3 loop is CASSDREGAQYF. The CDR3 DNA reads TGTGCCAGCAGTGACAGGGAGGGGGCCCAGTACTTC. The chain couples TRBV6-1 to TRBJ2-5; D perhaps matches TRBD2 (7 bases). Germline V gives CDR1 MNHNS, CDR2 SASEGT. CDR3 length: 12 residues. Trimming took 3 bases from V and 9 from J, leaving 11 bases between them.

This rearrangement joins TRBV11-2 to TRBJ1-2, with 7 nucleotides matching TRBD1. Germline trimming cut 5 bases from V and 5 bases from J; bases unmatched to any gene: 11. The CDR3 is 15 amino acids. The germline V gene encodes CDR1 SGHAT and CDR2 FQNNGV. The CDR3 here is CASSPQQGDLYGYTF. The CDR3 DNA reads TGTGCCAGCAGCCCCCAGCAGGGGGATCTATATGGCTACACCTTC.

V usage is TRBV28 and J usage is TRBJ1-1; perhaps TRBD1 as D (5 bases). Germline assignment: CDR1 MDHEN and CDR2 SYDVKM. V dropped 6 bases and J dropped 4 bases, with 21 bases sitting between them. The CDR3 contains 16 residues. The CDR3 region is CASSLGSRAKGTEAFF. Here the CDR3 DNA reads TGTGCCAGCAGCTTGGGGAGCAGGGCAAAGGGCACTGAAGCTTTCTTT.

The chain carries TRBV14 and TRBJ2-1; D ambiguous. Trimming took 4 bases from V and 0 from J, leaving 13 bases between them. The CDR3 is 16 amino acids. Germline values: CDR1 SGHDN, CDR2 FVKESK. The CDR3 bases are TGTGCCAGCAGCCCGCCGTTGGTCTACTCCTACAATGAGCAGTTCTTC. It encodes CASSPPLVYSYNEQFF.

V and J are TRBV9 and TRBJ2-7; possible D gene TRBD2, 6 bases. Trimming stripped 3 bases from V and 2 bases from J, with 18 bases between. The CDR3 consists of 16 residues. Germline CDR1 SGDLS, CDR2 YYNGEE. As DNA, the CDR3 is TGTGCCAGCAGCGGCCAATCCGCGGGATCGACCTACGAGCAGTACTTC. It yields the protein CASSGQSAGSTYEQYF.

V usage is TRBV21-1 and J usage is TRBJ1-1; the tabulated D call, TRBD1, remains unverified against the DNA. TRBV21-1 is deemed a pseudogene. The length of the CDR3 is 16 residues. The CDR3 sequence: CASSKEDRGGDTEAFF. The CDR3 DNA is TGTGCCAGCAGCAAAGAGGACAGGGGAGGGGACACTGAAGCTTTCTTT.

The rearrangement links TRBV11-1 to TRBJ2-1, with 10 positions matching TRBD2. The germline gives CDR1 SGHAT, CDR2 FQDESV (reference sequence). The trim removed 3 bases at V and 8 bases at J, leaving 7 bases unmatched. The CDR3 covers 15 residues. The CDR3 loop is CASSFLSGRAYEQFF. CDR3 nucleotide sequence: TGTGCCAGCAGCTTCCTGAGCGGGAGGGCCTATGAGCAGTTCTTC.

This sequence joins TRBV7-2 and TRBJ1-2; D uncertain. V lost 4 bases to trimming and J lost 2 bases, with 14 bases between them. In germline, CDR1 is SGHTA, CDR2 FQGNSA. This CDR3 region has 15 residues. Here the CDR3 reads CASSSGLFGNYGYTF. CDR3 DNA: TGTGCCAGCAGCTCGGGTCTCTTTGGCAACTATGGCTACACCTTC.

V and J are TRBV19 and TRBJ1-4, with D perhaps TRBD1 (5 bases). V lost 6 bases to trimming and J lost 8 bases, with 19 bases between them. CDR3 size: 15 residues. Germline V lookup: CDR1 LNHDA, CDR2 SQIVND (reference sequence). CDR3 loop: CASRLISGPGEKLFF. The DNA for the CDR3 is TGTGCCAGTAGGCTAATTTCGGGACCGGGGGAAAAACTGTTTTTT.

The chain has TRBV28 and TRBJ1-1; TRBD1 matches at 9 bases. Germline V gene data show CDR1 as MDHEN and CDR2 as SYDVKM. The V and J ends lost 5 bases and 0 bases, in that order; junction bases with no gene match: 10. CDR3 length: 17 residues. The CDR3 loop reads CASSPRGQGLMNTEAFF. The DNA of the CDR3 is TGTGCCAGCAGTCCCCGGGGACAGGGTTTAATGAACACTGAAGCTTTCTTT.

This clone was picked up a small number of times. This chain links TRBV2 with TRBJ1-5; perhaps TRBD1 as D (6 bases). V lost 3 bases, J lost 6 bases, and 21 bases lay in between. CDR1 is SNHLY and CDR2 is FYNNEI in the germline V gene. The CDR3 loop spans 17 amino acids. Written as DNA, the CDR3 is TGTGCCAGCAGTGATTGGAACTACAGGGAGTTTGGTCAGCCCCAGCATTTT. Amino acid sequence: CASSDWNYREFGQPQHF. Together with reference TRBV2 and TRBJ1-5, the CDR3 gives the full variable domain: EPEVTQTPSHQVTQMGQEVILRCVPISNHLYFYWYRQILGQKVEFLVSFYNNEISEKSEIFDDQFSVERPDGSNFTLKIRSTKLEDSAMYFCASSDWNYREFGQPQHFGDGTRLSIL.

CDR3 loop: CASAPGRGTDTQYF. CDR3 DNA sequence: TGTGCCAGCGCCCCGGGACGGGGCACAGATACGCAGTATTTT. This chain links TRBV9 with TRBJ2-3; D tentatively fits TRBD1 or TRBD2 (5 bases each). The CDR3 spans 14 residues. V was trimmed by 7 bases and J by 1 base, leaving 13 bases between them. The germline V gene has CDR1 SGDLS and CDR2 YYNGEE.

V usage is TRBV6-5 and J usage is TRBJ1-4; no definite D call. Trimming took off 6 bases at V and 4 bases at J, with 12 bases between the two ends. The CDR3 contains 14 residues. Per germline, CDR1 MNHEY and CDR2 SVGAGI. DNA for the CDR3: TGTGCCAGCAGATACCTGGAGCGTAATGAAAAACTGTTTTTT. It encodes CASRYLERNEKLFF.

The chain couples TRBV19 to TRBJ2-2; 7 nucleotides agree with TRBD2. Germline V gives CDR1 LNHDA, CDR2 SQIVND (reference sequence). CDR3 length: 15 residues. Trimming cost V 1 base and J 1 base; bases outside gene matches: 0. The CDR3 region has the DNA TGTGCCAGTAGTATAGCGGGGGGGAACACCGGGGAGCTGTTTTTT. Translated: CASSIAGGNTGELFF.